This T cell receptor (beta chain) was identified in a study of cytomegalovirus exposure and HLA in healthy donors. It was with 60 Vbeta and 13 Jbeta primers that the PCR ran. The protocol was immunoSEQ multiplex PCR, while the TCRdb copy is restricted to in-frame clones and leaves out a portion. The sample includes 200,000 to 250,000 clones, 70% to 85% of them seen just once. Germline V gives CDR1 SQVTM, CDR2 ANQGSEA. Trimming took 4 bases from V and 0 from J; bases not matched to a gene: 9. CDR3 length equals 16 residues. Sequenced material: PBMCs. The TCR comes from a woman aged 60-75 years in good health and CMV-seropositive. The rearrangement links TRBV29-1 to TRBJ2-3; TRBD1 matches at 8 bases. The CDR3 reads CSVAGGLITSTDTQYF. The CDR3 coding sequence is TGCAGCGTTGCAGGGGGCCTCATTACTAGCACAGATACGCAGTATTTT.